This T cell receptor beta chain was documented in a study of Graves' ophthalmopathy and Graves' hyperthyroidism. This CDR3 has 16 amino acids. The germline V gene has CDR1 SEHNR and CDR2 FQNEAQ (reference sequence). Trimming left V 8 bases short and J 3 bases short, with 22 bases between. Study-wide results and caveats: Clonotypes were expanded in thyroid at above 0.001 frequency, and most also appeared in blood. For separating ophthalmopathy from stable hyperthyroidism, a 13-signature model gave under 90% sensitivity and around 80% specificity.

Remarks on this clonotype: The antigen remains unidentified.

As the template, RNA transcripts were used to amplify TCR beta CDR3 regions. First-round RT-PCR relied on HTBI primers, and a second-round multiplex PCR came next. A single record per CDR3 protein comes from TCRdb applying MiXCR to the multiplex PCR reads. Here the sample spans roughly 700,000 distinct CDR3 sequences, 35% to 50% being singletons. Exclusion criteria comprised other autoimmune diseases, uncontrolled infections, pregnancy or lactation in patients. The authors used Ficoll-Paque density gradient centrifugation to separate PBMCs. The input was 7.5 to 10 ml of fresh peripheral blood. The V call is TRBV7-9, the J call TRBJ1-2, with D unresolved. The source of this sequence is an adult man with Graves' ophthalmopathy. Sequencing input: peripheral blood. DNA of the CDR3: TGTGCCAGCGCATCACCACGGAGGGATTATGACTATGGCTACACCTTC. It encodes CASASPRRDYDYGYTF.